This T cell receptor (beta chain) was observed in a study of identical twins. The study's findings and limits: Within cord blood, abundant beta clonotypes carried fewer insertions, but memory repertoires showed no such trend. The authors noted that invariant MAIT and iNKT cells could partly confound zero-insertion analyses.

This clonotype was seen repeatedly, ten times or more. Its antigen is undetermined. TCRdb passed the 5' RACE reads through MiXCR, listing each CDR3 protein once. The sample has roughly 690,000 distinct CDR3 sequences; over 5% are singletons. The germline V gene has CDR1 MNHEY and CDR2 SVGAGI. The J segment lost 6 bases and the V segment lost 4 bases, leaving 7 bases of the junction unmatched. The CDR3 runs 15 residues. This TCR derives from a man younger than 30 in good health. Sequenced: naive T cells sorted from blood. V and J are TRBV6-5 and TRBJ2-2; the match to TRBD1 covers 8 bases. CDR3 coding DNA: TGTGCCAGCAGTTCGACAGGGGATTTGGCCGGGGAGCTGTTTTTT. Translated, it gives CASSSTGDLAGELFF.